The 19 T cell receptor beta chains below come from one sample, sequenced in a study of cytomegalovirus exposure and HLA in healthy donors. PCR amplification relied on 60 Vbeta primers (plus 13 Jbeta primers). Method: immunoSEQ multiplex PCR; TCRdb's copy keeps in-frame clones and lacks some. The table has about 280,000 clones, 85% to 90% seen once; the top ten hold roughly 2.3%. The sequenced sample was PBMCs. These receptors all come from a woman aged 18-29 years in good health and CMV-seronegative.

The chain employs TRBV19 and TRBJ1-5, with D unresolved. Germline CDR1 and CDR2: LNHDA and SQIVND (reference sequence). With 6 bases removed from V and 1 base from J, the gap between germline ends came to 10 bases. The CDR3 extends over 14 amino acids. DNA of the CDR3: TGTGCCAGTAGCCATGCAGCGAGCAATCAGCCCCAGCATTTT. This encodes CASSHAASNQPQHF.

J is TRBJ2-3 and V is TRBV29-1; 9 bases fit TRBD2. Losses at the gene ends were 7 bases for V and 1 base for J; bases not matched to a gene: 6. Per germline, CDR1 SQVTM and CDR2 ANQGSEA. The length of the CDR3 is 14 residues. The CDR3 here is CSGLTSGRTDTQYF. The CDR3 region has the DNA TGCAGCGGCCTGACTAGCGGACGCACAGATACGCAGTATTTT.

The rearrangement uses TRBV2 and TRBJ2-7; TRBD2 matches at 8 bases. The length of the CDR3 is 13 residues. CDR1 and CDR2 (germline): SNHLY, FYNNEI. Trimming at V came to 10 bases and at J to 4 bases, leaving 9 bases not matched to a gene. CDR3 DNA sequence: TGTGCCACCTCGGGGGGGGCTGTATACGAGCAGTACTTC. Amino acid sequence: CATSGGAVYEQYF. Based on the CDR3 plus reference TRBV2 and TRBJ2-7, the full variable domain is EPEVTQTPSHQVTQMGQEVILRCVPISNHLYFYWYRQILGQKVEFLVSFYNNEISEKSEIFDDQFSVERPDGSNFTLKIRSTKLEDSAMYFCATSGGAVYEQYFGPGTRLTVT.

Concerning this clone: The same CDR3 also results from other DNA sequences found in this sample. The chain carries TRBV27 and TRBJ1-6; D might be TRBD1 (6 bases). The CDR3 consists of 14 residues. Germline-derived CDR1 and CDR2 are MNHEY and SMNVEV (reference sequence). Trimming left V 4 bases short and J 4 bases short, with 8 bases between. CDR3 DNA sequence: TGTGCCAGCAGTTCCAGGGGTTATAATTCACCCCTCCACTTT. Protein product: CASSSRGYNSPLHF.

The V and J genes are TRBV2 and TRBJ1-3; D possibly corresponds to TRBD1 (5 bases). V lost 10 bases and J lost 7, with 8 bases in between. This CDR3 contains 10 residues. CDR1 is SNHLY, CDR2 FYNNEI, per germline. CDR3 loop: CATSGNTIYF. As DNA, the CDR3 is TGTGCCACCTCAGGGAACACCATATATTTT.

This clone was detected a few times. A read error may produce the germline difference seen at one junction end. V and J are TRBV7-7 and TRBJ2-2, with D tentatively TRBD1 (5 bases). The CDR3 sequence is 13 residues long. Germline CDR1 is SSHAT and CDR2 is FNYEAQ (reference sequence). CDR3 sequence (DNA): TGTGCTAGCAGCGATCGACAGACCGGGGAGCTGTTTTTT. It yields the protein CASSDRQTGELFF. The full variable domain, in which reference TRBV7-7 and TRBJ2-2 provide the parts outside the CDR3, is GAGVSQSPRYKVTKRGQDVTLRCDPISSHATLYWYQQALGQGPEFLTYFNYEAQPDKSGLPSDRFSAERPEGSISTLTIQRTEQRDSAMYRCASSDRQTGELFFGEGSRLTVL.

V and J are TRBV5-5 and TRBJ2-3; 7 positions agree with TRBD2. Germline CDR1 is SGHKS and CDR2 is YYEKEE (reference sequence). J lost 14 bases, V lost 0 bases, and 6 bases had no gene match. CDR3 length: 12 residues. DNA of the CDR3: TGTGCCAGCAGCTTGGACCAGCGGGGTCTGTATTTT. This gives the protein CASSLDQRGLYF.

The CDR3 bases are TGTGCCAGCAGCTTTTCGGGGGATAGGTCCTACGAGCAGTACTTC. This gives the protein CASSFSGDRSYEQYF. The chain employs TRBV7-2 and TRBJ2-7; D may be TRBD2 (6 bases). The CDR3 loop spans 15 amino acids. The V gene lost 3 bases and the J gene lost 1 base, with 13 bases spanning the gap. The germline V gene has CDR1 SGHTA and CDR2 FQGNSA.

This chain links TRBV27 with TRBJ1-4; 12 nucleotides match TRBD1. In germline, CDR1 is MNHEY, CDR2 SMNVEV (reference sequence). Germline trimming cut 1 base from V and 8 bases from J; bases unmatched to any gene: 2. This CDR3 is built from 15 residues. The CDR3 sequence is CASSLFGTGGEKLFF. CDR3 coding DNA: TGTGCCAGCAGTTTATTCGGGACAGGGGGCGAAAAACTGTTTTTT.

Notes on this clone: Other DNA sequences in this specimen translate into the identical CDR3. This chain links TRBV6-6 with TRBJ1-6; TRBD1 matches 8 bases. After removal of 6 bases from V and 10 bases from J, the junction contained 11 bases not matched to a gene. Germline lookup yields CDR1 MNHNY and CDR2 SVGAGI (reference sequence). This CDR3 region has 15 residues. The CDR3 region has the DNA TGTGCCAGCAGCCCTGGGACAGGCGCTGGATCACCCCTCCACTTT. This codes for CASSPGTGAGSPLHF.

In the case of this clone: Other DNA sequences of this sample code for an identical CDR3. This chain links TRBV5-4 with TRBJ1-1; possible D gene TRBD1, 6 bases. This CDR3 contains 13 residues. CDR1 SGHNT and CDR2 YYREEE come from the germline V gene (reference sequence). Trimming took off 2 bases at V and 5 bases at J, with 10 bases between the two ends. The DNA for the CDR3 is TGTGCCAGCAGCTTAGGGGGGGGGACTGAAGCTTTCTTT. Amino acids: CASSLGGGTEAFF.

The chain joins TRBV4-2 to TRBJ1-5, with 7 positions matching TRBD1. This CDR3 has 17 amino acids. CDR1 and CDR2 (germline): LGHNA, YNFKEQ. Unmatched junction bases numbered 7, after V lost 0 bases and J lost 2 bases. In DNA, the CDR3 is TGTGCCAGCAGCCAAGATCTAACAGGGGTCGGCAATCAGCCCCAGCATTTT. Its protein product is CASSQDLTGVGNQPQHF.

The chain couples TRBV7-6 to TRBJ2-1, with TRBD2 matching 12 bases. V was clipped by 4 bases and J by 7 bases; unmatched bases: 8. The CDR3 has 16 residues. The germline V gene has CDR1 SGHVS and CDR2 FNYEAQ. The CDR3 loop is CASSWVTGLAGNEQFF. The CDR3 nucleotides are TGTGCCAGCAGCTGGGTTACGGGACTAGCGGGTAATGAGCAGTTCTTC.

This chain links TRBV19 with TRBJ1-6, with no clear D. Per germline, CDR1 LNHDA and CDR2 SQIVND (reference sequence). The CDR3 is 14 amino acids. V was pared by 8 bases and J by 0 bases, with 8 bases between. CDR3 loop: CASSEFSYNSPLHF. The CDR3 bases are TGTGCCAGTTCCGAGTTCTCCTATAATTCACCCCTCCACTTT.

The chain recombines TRBV7-8 with TRBJ1-4, with 8 bases lining up with TRBD1. There are 16 residues in the CDR3. From germline, CDR1 is SGHVS and CDR2 FQNEAQ. Trimming removed 3 bases from V and 5 bases from J; junction bases left unmatched: 8. Here the CDR3 reads CASSFRDRLFNEKLFF. The DNA for the CDR3 is TGTGCCAGCAGCTTCCGGGACAGGCTGTTCAATGAAAAACTGTTTTTT.

This rearrangement joins TRBV14 to TRBJ1-2; D gene unclear. The germline gives CDR1 SGHDN, CDR2 FVKESK. The CDR3 is 12 amino acids. V was clipped by 1 base and J by 7 bases, with 7 bases between them. The CDR3 reads CASSQGSSGYTF. In DNA, the CDR3 is TGTGCCAGCAGCCAAGGGAGCTCTGGCTACACCTTC.

This chain links TRBV5-1 with TRBJ1-2; 8 bases fit TRBD1. CDR1 SGHRS and CDR2 YFSETQ come from the germline V gene. The ends lost 6 bases at V and 7 bases at J; junction bases unmatched: 14. The CDR3 has 15 residues. The CDR3 is CASMLSDREKGGYTF. In DNA, the CDR3 is TGCGCCAGCATGCTATCGGACAGGGAGAAGGGTGGCTACACCTTC. The full variable domain, rest sourced from reference TRBV5-1 and TRBJ1-2, is KAGVTQTPRYLIKTRGQQVTLSCSPISGHRSVSWYQQTPGQGLQFLFEYFSETQRNKGNFPGRFSGRQFSNSRSEMNVSTLELGDSALYLCASMLSDREKGGYTFGSGTRLTVV.

The chain carries TRBV29-1 and TRBJ2-6; 7 bases are a match to TRBD1. Germline V gene lookup returns CDR1 SQVTM and CDR2 ANQGSEA. The CDR3 consists of 17 residues. Trimming cost V 4 bases and J 2 bases; bases outside gene matches: 11. The CDR3 loop is CSVVGRQGLTGANVLTF. CDR3 nucleotide sequence: TGCAGCGTTGTAGGGCGACAGGGCTTGACTGGGGCCAACGTCCTGACTTTC.

V usage is TRBV11-2 and J usage is TRBJ2-1; possible D gene TRBD1, 5 bases. Germline loops: CDR1 SGHAT, CDR2 FQNNGV. The CDR3 is made up of 16 amino acids. V was clipped by 1 base and J by 10 bases, with 20 bases between them. CDR3: CASSLALGVGSKEQFF. CDR3 DNA sequence: TGTGCCAGCAGCTTAGCGTTAGGGGTGGGGTCGAAGGAGCAGTTCTTC. The complete variable domain, with remaining parts taken from reference TRBV11-2 and TRBJ2-1, reads EAGVAQSPRYKIIEKRQSVAFWCNPISGHATLYWYQQILGQGPKLLIQFQNNGVVDDSQLPKDRFSAERLKGVDSTLKIQPAKLEDSAVYLCASSLALGVGSKEQFFGPGTRLTVL.